The 11 T cell receptor beta chains below come from one sample, sequenced in a study of T cell responses to AZD1222 COVID-19 vaccine. Libraries were prepared by immunoSEQ multiplex PCR; TCRdb keeps only in-frame clonotypes and omits some of them. The data contain some 120,000 clones, around nine tenths of them singletons. This material consisted of peripheral blood, taken on day 0 of AZD1222 vaccination. These TCRs come from an adult in good health.

The J gene is TRBJ1-2, the V gene TRBV7-2; TRBD1 is a possible D gene (5 bases). The germline V and J ends were trimmed by 2 bases and 8 bases, with 15 bases remaining between them. The germline gives CDR1 SGHTA, CDR2 FQGNSA. The CDR3 has 14 residues. The CDR3 is CASSLRGEGRGYTF. CDR3 nucleotide sequence: TGTGCCAGCAGCTTAAGGGGTGAAGGACGCGGCTACACCTTC.

This sequence joins TRBV23-1 and TRBJ1-2; D is unclear. TRBV23-1 is treated as an ORF (open reading frame) with a function not yet certain. V shed 4 bases and J shed 0 bases, with 9 bases lying between them. This CDR3 comprises 14 residues. The chain's CDR3 is CASSLRETNYGYTF. CDR3 in DNA: TGCGCCAGCAGTCTACGGGAAACTAACTATGGCTACACCTTC.

The rearrangement uses TRBV12-2 and TRBJ1-3; the D segment call TRBD1 is taken from the table without a DNA check. TRBV12-2 is designated a pseudogene. The CDR3 extends over 16 amino acids. CDR3 sequence: CASRPHRFFTGNTIYF. The CDR3 DNA reads as TGTGCAAGTCGCCCGCACAGGTTTTTCACTGGAAACACCATATATTTT.

This rearrangement joins TRBV19 to TRBJ1-1; 7 bases match TRBD1. The CDR3 sequence is 14 residues long. V gave up 6 bases and J gave up 4 bases; unmatched junction bases: 8. CDR1 is LNHDA, CDR2 SQIVND, per germline (reference sequence). The CDR3 is CASSLRGEGTEAFF. CDR3 bases: TGTGCCAGTAGCCTCAGGGGGGAAGGCACTGAAGCTTTCTTT.

This chain uses TRBV19 with TRBJ1-2; weak D call: TRBD1 (6 bases). This CDR3 contains 14 residues. In germline, CDR1 is LNHDA, CDR2 SQIVND (reference sequence). V was cut by 3 bases and J by 7 bases, with 15 bases left in between. CDR3 nucleotides: TGTGCCAGTAGTATGCAACAGGGTGTAGGTGGCTACACCTTC. Translating gives CASSMQQGVGGYTF. The full variable domain, rest sourced from reference TRBV19 and TRBJ1-2, is DGGITQSPKYLFRKEGQNVTLSCEQNLNHDAMYWYRQDPGQGLRLIYYSQIVNDFQKGDIAEGYSVSREKKESFPLTVTSAQKNPTAFYLCASSMQQGVGGYTFGSGTRLTVV.

V gene TRBV6-5 combines with J gene TRBJ2-1, with TRBD2 identical over 11 bases. The CDR3 extends over 15 amino acids. The trim removed 7 bases at V and 4 bases at J, leaving 6 bases unmatched. Germline CDR1 reads MNHEY; CDR2 reads SVGAGI. The CDR3 loop is CASTEGTSGYNEQFF. CDR3 nucleotides: TGTGCCAGCACCGAGGGGACTAGCGGTTACAATGAGCAGTTCTTC.

The chain carries TRBV7-9 and TRBJ1-2, with D possibly matching TRBD1 (5 bases). The V end was cut by 0 bases, the J end by 5 bases, with 13 bases between. The length of the CDR3 is 15 residues. Germline loops: CDR1 SEHNR, CDR2 FQNEAQ (reference sequence). The CDR3 region is CASSLAGAGVYGYTF. CDR3 bases: TGTGCCAGCAGCTTAGCAGGGGCGGGTGTGTATGGCTACACCTTC.

This chain connects TRBV6-5 to TRBJ1-4; D unclear. CDR3 size: 12 residues. CDR1 and CDR2 (germline): MNHEY, SVGAGI. V was shortened by 5 bases and J by 6 bases, with 7 bases between the two germline ends. CDR3 DNA sequence: TGTGCCAGCAGTCGGACTGATGAAAAACTGTTTTTT. Its translation is CASSRTDEKLFF.

This chain uses TRBV4-1 with TRBJ1-1; perhaps TRBD1 as D (6 bases). This CDR3 comprises 20 residues. The germline V gene encodes CDR1 MGHRA and CDR2 YSYEKL. Trimming pared 0 bases from V and 2 bases from J, leaving 25 bases between. The CDR3 spells CASSQDSMGGAAVGNTEAFF. CDR3 nucleotides: TGCGCCAGCAGCCAAGATTCGATGGGGGGCGCGGCGGTGGGTAACACTGAAGCTTTCTTT.

The rearrangement links TRBV9 to TRBJ1-2; 8 nucleotides match TRBD1. V lost 3 bases, J lost 4 bases, and 8 bases stayed unmatched. The CDR3 totals 15 residues. Germline values: CDR1 SGDLS, CDR2 YYNGEE. The CDR3 DNA is TGTGCCAGCAGCGCCGGTCGGACAGGGCCCTATGGCTACACCTTC. Its protein product is CASSAGRTGPYGYTF.

This clone came up once. The rearrangement joins TRBV11-3 to TRBJ2-2; D remains ambiguous. Trimming cost V 2 bases and J 8 bases, with 12 bases left between them. Looked up from germline, CDR1 is SGHNT and CDR2 is YENEEA. The CDR3 has 14 amino acids. CDR3: CASSLSDSWGELFF. The DNA for the CDR3 is TGTGCCAGCAGCTTAAGCGACTCGTGGGGGGAGCTGTTTTTT.